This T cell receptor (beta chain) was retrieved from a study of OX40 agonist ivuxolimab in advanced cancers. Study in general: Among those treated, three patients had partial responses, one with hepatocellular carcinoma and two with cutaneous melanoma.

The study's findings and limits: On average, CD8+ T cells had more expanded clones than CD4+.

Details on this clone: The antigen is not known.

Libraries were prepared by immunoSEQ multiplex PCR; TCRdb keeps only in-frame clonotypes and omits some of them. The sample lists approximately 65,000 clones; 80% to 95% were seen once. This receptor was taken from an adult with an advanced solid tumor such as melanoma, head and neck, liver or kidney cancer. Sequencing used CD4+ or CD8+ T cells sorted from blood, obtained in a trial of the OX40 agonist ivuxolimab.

The CDR3 nucleotides read TGCGCCAGCAGCCAAGAAAACTCCTATAATTCACCCCTCCACTTT. It yields the protein CASSQENSYNSPLHF. The V gene is TRBV4-1, the J gene TRBJ1-6; no clear D. Germline CDR1 is MGHRA and CDR2 is YSYEKL. The CDR3 totals 15 residues. Trimming stripped 0 bases from V and 0 bases from J, with 3 bases between.